The 5 T cell receptor beta chains listed next were all sequenced from one sample in a study of blood T cell repertoires in COVID-19. TCRdb's table, derived via immunoSEQ multiplex PCR, lists solely in-frame clones and lacks some. The sample holds about 250,000 clones, approximately 90% seen once. The sequenced sample consisted of peripheral blood. Receptors originate from a woman aged 40 to 49 who had recovered from COVID-19.

J is TRBJ2-2 and V is TRBV5-1, with D perhaps matching TRBD2 (5 bases). V was pared by 4 bases and J by 7 bases, with 17 bases between. The CDR3 runs 15 residues. Per germline, CDR1 SGHRS and CDR2 YFSETQ. The CDR3 nucleotides are TGCGCCAGCAGCGGCGGACTGCCCGGGGACGGGGAGCTGTTTTTT. This gives the protein CASSGGLPGDGELFF. The whole variable domain, remainder taken from reference TRBV5-1 and TRBJ2-2, is KAGVTQTPRYLIKTRGQQVTLSCSPISGHRSVSWYQQTPGQGLQFLFEYFSETQRNKGNFPGRFSGRQFSNSRSEMNVSTLELGDSALYLCASSGGLPGDGELFFGEGSRLTVL.

This chain links TRBV19 with TRBJ2-4, with D perhaps TRBD2 (7 bases). This CDR3 is built from 13 residues. V was trimmed by 6 bases and J by 8 bases, leaving 14 bases between them. Germline assignment: CDR1 LNHDA and CDR2 SQIVND (reference sequence). The CDR3 region is CASSPRGAYIQYF. The CDR3 DNA reads as TGTGCCAGTAGCCCCCGGGGGGCATACATTCAGTACTTC.

The rearrangement joins TRBV10-3 to TRBJ1-1; 10 bases line up with TRBD1. CDR3 size: 14 residues. Germline lookup yields CDR1 ENHRY and CDR2 SYGVKD. V was clipped by 10 bases and J by 0 bases; unmatched bases: 5. DNA of the CDR3: TGTGCCACCGAGGGACAGGGGATGAACACTGAAGCTTTCTTT. It codes for CATEGQGMNTEAFF.

This chain connects TRBV19 to TRBJ2-7, with a possible D match to TRBD2 (6 bases). The CDR3 is 13 residues long. Germline V CDR1 and CDR2: LNHDA, SQIVND (reference sequence). With 3 bases removed from V and 3 bases from J, the gap between germline ends came to 9 bases. The CDR3: CASSMETSYEQYF. Written as DNA, the CDR3 is TGTGCCAGTAGTATGGAGACTAGCTACGAGCAGTACTTC. The whole variable domain, remainder taken from reference TRBV19 and TRBJ2-7, is DGGITQSPKYLFRKEGQNVTLSCEQNLNHDAMYWYRQDPGQGLRLIYYSQIVNDFQKGDIAEGYSVSREKKESFPLTVTSAQKNPTAFYLCASSMETSYEQYFGPGTRLTVT.

The rearrangement uses TRBV19 and TRBJ1-2; a weak D match, TRBD1 (6 bases). The germline V and J ends were trimmed by 6 bases and 4 bases, with 24 bases remaining between them. Germline V gene lookup returns CDR1 LNHDA and CDR2 SQIVND (reference sequence). The CDR3 has 17 residues. The CDR3 sequence: CASSPSGDKSSIYGYTF. The CDR3 coding sequence is TGTGCCAGTAGCCCTAGCGGGGACAAGTCCTCTATCTATGGCTACACCTTC.